This TCR beta chain comes out of a study of blood T cell repertoires in COVID-19 (dated by TCRdb to the early 2020s). Context from the whole study: The collaborator samples originated in the United States, Italy and Spain and spanned the acute and convalescent phases of COVID-19. Subjects who had been exposed to COVID-19, were actively infected with it, or had recovered from it provided the deeply sampled blood TCRbeta repertoires that made up the dataset. The sample metadata nearly always contained a de-identified subject ID, COVID-19 status, age in years and sex. The prospective study material was composed of cDNA or gDNA derived from T cells, B-cell-depleted T cells, or PBMCs. Samples came from the ongoing ImmuneRACE study (first 160 participants) plus 1,254 subjects from 6 global collaborators. Where available, HLA class I and class II types were taken from metadata supplied by the sample provider and were not determined by assay-based typing. The repertoires were released in a freely available public database meant as a resource for research on the immune response to SARS-CoV-2. On the study overall, not on this receptor specifically: Clinical and demographic metadata were provided uncurated, with the amount varying by source and participant.

TCRbeta CDR3 regions were amplified from genomic DNA using the immunoSEQ Assay, a bias-controlled multiplex PCR. Turning to the authors' computational methods: The number of nucleated cells in each sample was estimated by amplification of reference gene primers within the assay. Sequence reads were collapsed and filtered to measure the absolute abundance of every unique TCRbeta CDR3 rearrangement. For each sample, productive Simpson clonality was calculated as the square root of Simpson's diversity index across productive rearrangements. TCRdb retrieved this table from immuneACCESS and kept in-frame rearrangements only. Not all clones are present; in checked studies, unresolved V genes account for under half, and no reason is known for the remainder. V and J calls and clone size are given by that table; D and trimming were obtained from the DNA. Across this sample there are about 250,000 clones, with almost 85% seen only once. Of the sample, around 9.8% falls within the top ten clones.

Participants in the prospective study were aged about 18 to 100 years, lived in 24 United States geographic areas, and enrolled through a virtual design. In the prospective study, participants were assigned to cohorts based on the clinical history participants reported in a screening survey and a study questionnaire. In the prospective study, mobile phlebotomists collected whole blood, serum and a nasopharyngeal or oropharyngeal swab from each participant. Participants in the prospective study had the option to provide additional blood draws and questionnaires over a 2-month period. Before DNA extraction, prospective study blood samples were shipped either frozen or at room temperature. Comment on this clone: It lacks a known antigen. Base qualities are not at hand, and no much larger clone is one base apart.

The sequence derives from a woman in her fifties or sixties with acute COVID-19. The source material was PBMCs or T cells enriched from blood (not recorded which).

CDR3 sequence: CASSFASGGTTDTQYF. The DNA sequence is TGTGCCAGTAGTTTCGCTAGCGGGGGGACCACAGATACGCAGTATTTT. This receptor chain uses TRBV19 and TRBJ2-3; TRBD2 aligns with 11 central bases. The CDR3, cysteine through phenylalanine, is 16 amino acids long. Only the CDR3 portion is preserved as DNA: 48 bases, with reading frame beginning at the first base. From the germline V gene (reference sequence), CDR1 is LNHDA and CDR2 is SQIVND. The germline V end is reduced by 5 bases and the J end by 2 bases; junction bases left unmatched: 6.